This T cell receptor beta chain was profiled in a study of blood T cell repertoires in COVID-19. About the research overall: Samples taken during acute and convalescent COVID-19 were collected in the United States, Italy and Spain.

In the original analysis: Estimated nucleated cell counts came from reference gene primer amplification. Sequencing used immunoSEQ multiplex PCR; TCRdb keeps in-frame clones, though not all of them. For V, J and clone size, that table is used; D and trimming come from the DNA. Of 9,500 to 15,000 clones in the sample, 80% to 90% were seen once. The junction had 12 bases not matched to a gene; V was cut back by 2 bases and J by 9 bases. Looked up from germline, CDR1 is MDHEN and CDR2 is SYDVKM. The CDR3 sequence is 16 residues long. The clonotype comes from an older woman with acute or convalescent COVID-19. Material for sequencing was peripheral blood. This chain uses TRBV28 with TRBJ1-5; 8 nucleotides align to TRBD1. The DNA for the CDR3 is TGTGCCAGCAGTTTACTGGGAGGGACAGGCCATCGGCCCCAGCATTTT. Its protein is CASSLLGGTGHRPQHF.